These 13 T cell receptor beta chains share one sample of origin, sequenced in a study of blood T cell repertoires in COVID-19. TCRdb's copy holds only in-frame clones and misses some; the assay was immunoSEQ multiplex PCR. The sample lists a few hundred thousand clones, roughly 87% occurring once. The sample was PBMCs or T cells enriched from blood (not recorded which). These receptor sequences come from a woman between 50 and 59 years old who had recovered from COVID-19.

This clone has just a few counts. This chain joins TRBV12-3 or TRBV12-4 and TRBJ1-1; a possible D gene is TRBD1 (5 bases). Trimming removed 6 bases at V and 3 bases at J, with 8 bases between. The CDR3 is made up of 12 amino acids. The CDR3 DNA reads as TGTGCCAGCAGCCGGGACTACACTGAAGCTTTCTTT. Protein product: CASSRDYTEAFF.

The gene calls are TRBV10-3 and TRBJ1-1; D is unresolved. This CDR3 is 14 amino acids long. The V and J ends lost 6 bases and 1 base respectively, with 12 bases between them. CDR1 and CDR2 (germline): ENHRY, SYGVKD. This CDR3 reads CAISRPGGNTEAFF. CDR3 DNA: TGTGCCATCAGCCGACCCGGAGGGAACACTGAAGCTTTCTTT.

In this sample, this clone turned up a few times. The same CDR3 is also encoded by other DNA sequences in this sample. The chain carries TRBV7-9 and TRBJ1-2; D not certain. This CDR3 has 13 amino acids. Germline assignment: CDR1 SEHNR and CDR2 FQNEAQ (reference sequence). The ends were cut back, 2 bases at V and 0 bases at J, with 4 bases in the middle. CDR3 in amino acids: CASSLTANYGYTF. The CDR3 nucleotides are TGTGCCAGCAGCTTAACTGCTAACTATGGCTACACCTTC.

This chain uses TRBV28 with TRBJ2-2; tentative D call: TRBD1 (7 bases). This CDR3 comprises 17 residues. Germline CDR1 is MDHEN and CDR2 is SYDVKM. Deletions cut 4 bases from V and 4 bases from J, with 19 bases between. The CDR3 spells CASSSPGGILGTGELFF. The CDR3 DNA follows: TGTGCCAGCAGTTCCCCAGGGGGGATTCTGGGCACCGGGGAGCTGTTTTTT.

The gene calls are TRBV21-1 and TRBJ1-1. TRBV21-1 is labeled a pseudogene. This CDR3 region has 16 residues. The CDR3 sequence: CASSKPISGWATEAFF. In DNA, the CDR3 is TGTGCCAGCAGCAAACCTATAAGCGGGTGGGCGACTGAAGCTTTCTTT.

About this clone: The same CDR3 also results from other DNA sequences found in this sample. This chain joins TRBV14 and TRBJ1-1; TRBD1 agrees at 9 bases. The germline gives CDR1 SGHDN, CDR2 FVKESK. CDR3 length equals 13 residues. The junction had 1 base not matched to a gene; V was cut back by 4 bases and J by 4 bases. The CDR3 loop is CASSLGQGTEAFF. Written as DNA, the CDR3 is TGTGCCAGCAGCCTGGGACAGGGCACTGAAGCTTTCTTT.

This clone was found a few times. The chain links TRBV29-1 to TRBJ1-2; D call uncertain. The CDR3 is made up of 15 amino acids. Trimming shortened V by 3 bases and J by 4 bases, and 18 bases separated the two germline ends. Per germline, CDR1 SQVTM and CDR2 ANQGSEA. This CDR3 is CSVEGGEGSFYGYTF. The CDR3 DNA reads TGCAGCGTTGAGGGAGGAGAGGGTTCCTTCTATGGCTACACCTTC.

In the case of this clone: Additional DNA sequences in this sample encode the identical CDR3. The chain links TRBV7-8 to TRBJ1-2; 10 bases match TRBD1. Per the germline V gene, CDR1 is SGHVS and CDR2 is FQNEAQ. With V trimmed by 4 bases and J by 2 bases, 1 base remained unmatched. There are 14 residues in the CDR3. CDR3 amino acids: CASSSTGGNYGYTF. The CDR3 DNA sequence: TGTGCCAGCAGCTCGACAGGGGGCAACTATGGCTACACCTTC.

This clone was found a few times. The chain employs TRBV5-1 and TRBJ2-5; 10 bases agree with TRBD2. CDR1 is SGHRS, CDR2 YFSETQ, per germline. V shed 0 bases and J 5 bases; nucleotides not matched to a gene: 10. The CDR3 extends over 17 amino acids. The CDR3: CASSLGGTSEARETQYF. The CDR3 nucleotides are TGCGCCAGCAGCTTGGGCGGGACTAGCGAGGCCCGTGAGACCCAGTACTTC. Full variable domain (rest looked up from reference TRBV5-1 and TRBJ2-5): KAGVTQTPRYLIKTRGQQVTLSCSPISGHRSVSWYQQTPGQGLQFLFEYFSETQRNKGNFPGRFSGRQFSNSRSEMNVSTLELGDSALYLCASSLGGTSEARETQYFGPGTRLLVL.

This chain links TRBV6-6 with TRBJ2-2; 8 bases map to TRBD1. The V gene end was trimmed by 8 bases and the J gene end by 5 bases; junction bases not matched to a gene: 7. The length of the CDR3 is 14 residues. Germline V gene lookup returns CDR1 MNHNY and CDR2 SVGAGI (reference sequence). CDR3 nucleotides: TGTGCCAGCCGGTTCGGACAGGGAACCGGGGAGCTGTTTTTT. It specifies CASRFGQGTGELFF.

V is TRBV27 and J is TRBJ2-2; D not certain. CDR1 and CDR2 from the germline V gene are MNHEY and SMNVEV (reference sequence). The CDR3 has 13 residues. V dropped 4 bases and J dropped 1 base, with 4 bases sitting between them. Here the CDR3 DNA reads TGTGCCAGCAGTTACAAGAACACCGGGGAGCTGTTTTTT. It encodes CASSYKNTGELFF.

This clone was counted only a few times. J is TRBJ2-1 and V is TRBV4-2, with 8 bases that match TRBD1. CDR3 length: 17 amino acids. Unmatched junction bases numbered 8, after V lost 1 base and J lost 3 bases. In germline, CDR1 is LGHNA, CDR2 YNFKEQ. The DNA for the CDR3 is TGTGCCAGCAGCCAAGTTGTATTGGACAGGGACTACAATGAGCAGTTCTTC. It is translated as CASSQVVLDRDYNEQFF.

The chain uses TRBV21-1 and TRBJ1-3; TRBD1 is the table's D call and was not checked against the DNA. TRBV21-1 is an annotated pseudogene. This CDR3 is built from 14 residues. The CDR3 loop reads CASSWGQARNTIYF. The CDR3 DNA sequence: TGTGCCAGCAGCTGGGGGCAGGCCAGAAACACCATATATTTT.